One sample yielded the 3 T cell receptor beta chains listed below, sequenced in a study of T-cell reconstitution after alpha-beta-depleted transplantation in children. The TCRbeta library incorporated unique molecular identifiers. TCRdb independently ran MiXCR on the PCR reads; one entry per CDR3 protein. The data hold hundreds of thousands of distinct CDR3 sequences, with more than 20% observed a single time. The material was PBMCs, mostly from graft donor cells, obtained 360 days after TCRalphabeta/CD19-depleted stem cell transplant. All receptors derive from a boy under two years old who had a stem cell transplant for acute myeloid leukemia, so the T cells may come from the graft donor.

In its sample, this clonotype was seen many times. This sequence joins TRBV3-1 and TRBJ2-7; D gene unclear. This CDR3 is built from 15 residues. V was pared by 0 bases and J by 2 bases, with 11 bases between. CDR1 is LGHDT, CDR2 YNNKEL, per germline (reference sequence). CDR3 protein: CASSQEPTNPYEQYF. The DNA of the CDR3 is TGTGCCAGCAGCCAAGAACCCACAAACCCCTACGAGCAGTACTTC.

V gene TRBV13 combines with J gene TRBJ2-1, with 9 bases that match TRBD2. The germline CDR1 and CDR2 sequences are PRHDT and FYEKMQ (reference sequence). Germline trimming cut 5 bases from V and 2 bases from J; bases unmatched to any gene: 4. The CDR3 totals 15 residues. The CDR3, as DNA: TGTGCCAGCAGCCACCAGCGGGGGGCCTACAATGAGCAGTTCTTC. Translation gives CASSHQRGAYNEQFF.

CDR3 loop: CASAAGGGNYGYTF. CDR3 nucleotides: TGTGCCAGCGCGGCAGGAGGGGGCAACTATGGCTACACCTTC. V is TRBV7-6 and J is TRBJ1-2; TRBD1 matches at 7 bases. This CDR3 spans 14 amino acids. With V trimmed by 8 bases and J by 2 bases, 8 bases remained unmatched. Germline CDR1 SGHVS, CDR2 FNYEAQ.